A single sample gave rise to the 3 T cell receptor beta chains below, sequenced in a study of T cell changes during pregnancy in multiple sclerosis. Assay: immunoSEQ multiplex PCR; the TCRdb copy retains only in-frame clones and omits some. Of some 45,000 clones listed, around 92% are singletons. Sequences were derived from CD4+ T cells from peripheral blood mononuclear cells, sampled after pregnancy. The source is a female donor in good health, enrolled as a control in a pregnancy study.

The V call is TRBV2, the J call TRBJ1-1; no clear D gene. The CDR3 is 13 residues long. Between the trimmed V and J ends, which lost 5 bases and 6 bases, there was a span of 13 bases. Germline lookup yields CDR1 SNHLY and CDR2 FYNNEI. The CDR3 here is CASSLAGGSEAFF. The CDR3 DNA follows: TGTGCCAGCAGTCTGGCAGGAGGGTCTGAAGCTTTCTTT.

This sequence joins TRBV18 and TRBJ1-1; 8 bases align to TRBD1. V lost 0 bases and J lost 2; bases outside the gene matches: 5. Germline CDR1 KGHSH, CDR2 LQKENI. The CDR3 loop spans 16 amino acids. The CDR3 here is CASSPPRTGINTEAFF. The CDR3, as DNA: TGTGCCAGCTCACCACCGCGGACAGGGATAAACACTGAAGCTTTCTTT.

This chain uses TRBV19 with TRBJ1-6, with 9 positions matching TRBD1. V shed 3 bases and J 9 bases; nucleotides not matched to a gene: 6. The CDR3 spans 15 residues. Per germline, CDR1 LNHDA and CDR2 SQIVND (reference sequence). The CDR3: CASSIPGQGTSPLHF. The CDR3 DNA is TGTGCCAGTAGTATCCCGGGACAGGGCACTTCACCCCTCCACTTT.